The 23 T cell receptor beta chains below were found in one sample sequenced in a study of T cells in tumors after PD-1 blockade. The table came from immunoSEQ multiplex PCR; TCRdb's copy has only in-frame clones and leaves some out. The sample gives 60,000 or so clones, about 82% of which show up once; 13% is in the top ten. The specimen comprised PBMCs, sampled before anti-PD-1 treatment. All receptors derive from a human donor with basal cell carcinoma.

This clone was observed a few times. V usage is TRBV5-4 and J usage is TRBJ2-1; 10 bases map to TRBD2. Germline loops: CDR1 SGHNT, CDR2 YYREEE (reference sequence). The CDR3 runs to 17 residues. V was clipped by 3 bases and J by 7 bases; unmatched bases: 13. This CDR3 reads CASSWPSTGLATNEQFF. The CDR3 DNA sequence: TGTGCCAGCAGCTGGCCCTCAACGGGACTAGCGACGAATGAGCAGTTCTTC.

V and J are TRBV5-1 and TRBJ1-1; TRBD1 agrees at 9 bases. V lost 4 bases to trimming and J lost 10 bases; unmatched junction nucleotides: 8. The CDR3 loop spans 13 amino acids. The germline V gene has CDR1 SGHRS and CDR2 YFSETQ. The CDR3 DNA reads TGCGCCAGCAGCGAAGGACAGGGGATCGGAGCTTTCTTT. It codes for CASSEGQGIGAFF.

The chain carries TRBV7-2 and TRBJ2-3; 10 nucleotides match TRBD1. Losses at the gene ends were 5 bases for V and 0 bases for J; bases not matched to a gene: 5. The CDR3 sequence is 16 residues long. Germline loops: CDR1 SGHTA, CDR2 FQGNSA. This CDR3 reads CASSKGTGASTDTQYF. The DNA for the CDR3 is TGTGCCAGCAGCAAGGGGACAGGGGCTAGCACAGATACGCAGTATTTT.

This chain links TRBV14 with TRBJ2-7, with TRBD1 matching 9 bases. V shed 3 bases and J 3 bases; nucleotides not matched to a gene: 9. Per germline, CDR1 SGHDN and CDR2 FVKESK. This CDR3 contains 16 residues. The CDR3 bases are TGTGCCAGCAGCCAGGGTGCCGGGACAGGGAACTACGAGCAGTACTTC. Translated: CASSQGAGTGNYEQYF.

The chain joins TRBV5-3 to TRBJ1-1, with 11 bases matching TRBD1. TRBV5-3 is an ORF; its function is uncertain. The CDR3 has 16 amino acids. Trimming removed 5 bases from V and 4 bases from J; junction bases left unmatched: 10. For the CDR3, the DNA is TGTGCCAGAAGTTATCCGGGACAGGGGGGGATCACTGAAGCTTTCTTT. It encodes CARSYPGQGGITEAFF.

The gene calls are TRBV7-2 and TRBJ1-2; 12 bases fit TRBD1. Germline V lookup: CDR1 SGHTA, CDR2 FQGNSA. With V trimmed by 1 base and J by 8 bases, 5 bases remained unmatched. This CDR3 is built from 15 residues. The CDR3 region has the DNA TGTGCCAGCAGCTTAGTCGGGACAGGGGGCAAGGGCTACACCTTC. As protein: CASSLVGTGGKGYTF.

The chain couples TRBV12-3 or TRBV12-4 to TRBJ2-3; the D is unclear. Trimming removed 3 bases from V and 4 bases from J, with 5 bases in between. The CDR3 loop spans 12 amino acids. The CDR3 coding sequence is TGTGCCAGCAGTTTCCGGCCAGATACGCAGTATTTT. This sequence encodes CASSFRPDTQYF.

The chain carries TRBV30 and TRBJ2-3; possible D gene TRBD1, 5 bases. This CDR3 has 17 residues. Between the trimmed V and J ends, which lost 0 bases and 2 bases, there was a span of 18 bases. CDR1 and CDR2 from the germline V gene are GTSNPN and SVGIG (reference sequence). The CDR3 here is CAWSVARFRQLTDTQYF. CDR3 in DNA: TGTGCCTGGAGTGTGGCCCGATTTCGACAGCTCACAGATACGCAGTATTTT.

CDR3 nucleotides: TGTGCCAGCTCCCCGTCGGGACTAGCGGGGGGGTTTGGGTCCTACAATGAGCAGTTCTTC. It translates to CASSPSGLAGGFGSYNEQFF. The rearrangement uses TRBV2 and TRBJ2-1; 16 bases align to TRBD2. Germline V lookup: CDR1 SNHLY, CDR2 FYNNEI. Germline trimming cut 8 bases from V and 1 base from J; bases unmatched to any gene: 14. This CDR3 is built from 20 residues.

The gene calls are TRBV19 and TRBJ1-2; D not resolved. The germline CDR1 and CDR2 sequences are LNHDA and SQIVND (reference sequence). V dropped 1 base and J dropped 2 bases, with 8 bases sitting between them. CDR3 size: 14 residues. CDR3 nucleotide sequence: TGTGCCAGTAGTATAGGGTCACAGAACTATGGCTACACCTTC. Protein: CASSIGSQNYGYTF.

J is TRBJ2-2 and V is TRBV2, with 9 nucleotides matching TRBD2. The V and J ends lost 6 bases and 2 bases, in that order; junction bases with no gene match: 7. The CDR3 spans 16 residues. Germline CDR1 reads SNHLY; CDR2 reads FYNNEI. In DNA form, the CDR3 reads TGTGCCAGCAGGACAGAGCGGGGGGACAACACCGGGGAGCTGTTTTTT. Protein product: CASRTERGDNTGELFF.

This chain links TRBV5-1 with TRBJ2-3; D is ambiguous. The germline V gene encodes CDR1 SGHRS and CDR2 YFSETQ. The V end lost 7 bases, the J end lost 6 bases, and 9 bases lay between the germline ends. This CDR3 has 11 amino acids. Here the CDR3 DNA reads TGCGCCAGCTCTTTGAAGGATACGCAGTATTTT. Its translation: CASSLKDTQYF.

V usage is TRBV13 and J usage is TRBJ1-4; 11 nucleotides match TRBD1. J was trimmed by 6 bases and V by 4 bases; bases with no gene match: 7. In germline, CDR1 is PRHDT, CDR2 FYEKMQ (reference sequence). The CDR3 runs to 16 residues. This CDR3 is CASSSDRGLGDEKLFF. The CDR3, as DNA: TGTGCCAGCAGCTCGGACAGGGGGCTTGGGGATGAAAAACTGTTTTTT.

CDR3 protein: CASSEALSPLHF. The CDR3 DNA follows: TGTGCCAGCAGTGAAGCGCTCTCACCCCTCCACTTT. The gene calls are TRBV2 and TRBJ1-6; D gene ambiguous. This CDR3 contains 12 residues. The V end lost 0 bases, the J end lost 10 bases, and 4 bases lay between the germline ends. Germline CDR1 is SNHLY and CDR2 is FYNNEI.

The chain joins TRBV5-4 to TRBJ2-2; a weak D match, TRBD2 (6 bases). The V gene lost 1 base and the J gene lost 4 bases, with 11 bases spanning the gap. CDR1 and CDR2 (germline): SGHNT, YYREEE (reference sequence). The CDR3 is 15 amino acids. For the CDR3, the DNA is TGTGCCAGCAGCTTGCAAGTCGGGGGCACCGGGGAGCTGTTTTTT. It translates to CASSLQVGGTGELFF.

The rearrangement links TRBV15 to TRBJ1-1; D gene uncertain. The CDR3 loop spans 14 amino acids. V gave up 0 bases and J gave up 0 bases, with 5 bases separating them. Germline V gene lookup returns CDR1 LNHNV and CDR2 YYDKDF (reference sequence). In nucleotides, the CDR3 is TGTGCCACCAGCAGAGATAGAGTGAACACTGAAGCTTTCTTT. This encodes CATSRDRVNTEAFF.

The chain joins TRBV6-2 or TRBV6-3 to TRBJ1-5; 8 positions agree with TRBD1. After removal of 5 bases from V and 7 bases from J, the junction contained 7 bases not matched to a gene. CDR3 size: 14 residues. Germline V lookup: CDR1 MNHEY, CDR2 SVGEGT. CDR3 loop: CASSKTGGGQPQHF. In DNA, the CDR3 is TGTGCCAGCAGTAAAACAGGGGGAGGGCAGCCCCAGCATTTT.

This rearrangement joins TRBV3-1 (or the pseudogene TRBV3-2) to TRBJ2-7; 10 bases are shared with TRBD2. After removal of 1 base from V and 0 bases from J, the junction contained 0 bases not matched to a gene. The CDR3 is 15 amino acids. The germline V gene has CDR1 LGHDT and CDR2 YNNKEL (reference sequence). The CDR3 sequence: CASSQGLAGSYEQYF. DNA for the CDR3: TGTGCCAGCAGCCAAGGACTAGCGGGCTCCTACGAGCAGTACTTC.

The chain is built from TRBV4-1 and TRBJ2-1; 14 bases are a match to TRBD2. This CDR3 is built from 16 residues. Germline CDR1 MGHRA, CDR2 YSYEKL. J gave up 7 bases and V 2 bases, and 4 bases lay outside the gene matches. Here the CDR3 reads CASSQNGLAGGNEQFF. The CDR3, as DNA: TGCGCCAGCAGCCAAAATGGACTAGCGGGAGGTAATGAGCAGTTCTTC.

The chain has TRBV3-1 (or the pseudogene TRBV3-2) and TRBJ2-3; no firm D call. The CDR3 sequence is 12 residues long. Trimming removed 3 bases at V and 6 bases at J, with 7 bases between. Looked up from germline, CDR1 is LGHDT and CDR2 is YNNKEL (reference sequence). The CDR3 sequence is CASSHNWDTQYF. The CDR3 DNA is TGTGCCAGCAGCCACAACTGGGATACGCAGTATTTT.

The chain combines TRBV3-1 (or the pseudogene TRBV3-2) with TRBJ1-5; no clear D. Between the trimmed V and J ends, which lost 1 base and 3 bases, there was a span of 10 bases. CDR3 length equals 15 residues. The germline V gene has CDR1 LGHDT and CDR2 YNNKEL (reference sequence). CDR3 in DNA: TGTGCCAGCAGCCAAGGCAAGAATTCCAATCAGCCCCAGCATTTT. This gives the protein CASSQGKNSNQPQHF.

The chain links TRBV7-9 to TRBJ2-1, with 11 bases identical to TRBD2. Germline V gene sequence: CDR1 SEHNR, CDR2 FQNEAQ (reference sequence). Losses at the gene ends were 5 bases for V and 6 bases for J; bases not matched to a gene: 6. The CDR3 extends over 15 amino acids. The CDR3 reads CASSPRLAGTNEQFF. In DNA form, the CDR3 reads TGTGCCAGCAGCCCTCGACTAGCGGGGACCAATGAGCAGTTCTTC.

The rearrangement links TRBV30 to TRBJ1-2; perhaps TRBD1 as D (5 bases). V shed 7 bases and J shed 8 bases, with 17 bases lying between them. CDR1 is GTSNPN and CDR2 is SVGIG in the germline V gene (reference sequence). This CDR3 region has 12 residues. The CDR3 DNA sequence: TGTGCCTTTTACTGGGGCGGGCGGGGCTACACCTTC. Protein product: CAFYWGGRGYTF.